The 4 T cell receptor beta chains listed next were all sequenced from one sample in a study of CXCR3-negative and CXCR3-positive naive CD8 T cells. Regarding the study as a whole: The TRB CDR3s that CXCR3-positive naive cells carried were more hydrophobic than those of CXCR3-negative naive cells.

The libraries of TRB cDNA were constructed through 5' RACE using UMI labels. TCRdb re-called the 5' RACE reads; one entry per CDR3 protein, DNA not given. The clone table shows over 95,000 distinct CDR3 sequences, with the ten largest holding about 0.34%. No antigen has been assigned to these receptors. The sequenced material came from naive CXCR3+ CD8+ T cells from blood. Subset indicated: CD45RO-CCR7+CD27+CD95- naive CD8+ T cells expressing CXCR3 (TNR3+). The source is a human donor in good health. Some clones in this sample may be carry-over from other donors' samples.

The chain joins TRBV6-5 to TRBJ2-1; no DNA is available, so the TRBD1 call from TCRdb remains unchecked. The germline CDR1 and CDR2 sequences are MNHEY and SVGAGI. The CDR3 runs 12 residues. The CDR3 region is CASLTRFNEQFF.

The chain combines TRBV29-1 with TRBJ1-2; TCRdb lists TRBD1, though no DNA is available to test this call. Germline V gene data show CDR1 as SQVTM and CDR2 as ANQGSEA. The CDR3 loop spans 14 amino acids. The CDR3: CSVDNLSGMDGYTF.

This chain joins TRBV27 and TRBJ2-7; TCRdb indicates TRBD1, and absent DNA this call remains unverified. This CDR3 spans 19 amino acids. From germline, CDR1 is MNHEY and CDR2 SMNVEV (reference sequence). The CDR3: CASSSNTLTDRGKIYEQYF.

The chain is built from TRBV9 and TRBJ2-1; TCRdb reports TRBD2, a call that lacks DNA to check it against. The CDR3 totals 15 residues. Germline V lookup: CDR1 SGDLS, CDR2 YYNGEE. The CDR3 loop is CASSPGTSLRDEQFF.